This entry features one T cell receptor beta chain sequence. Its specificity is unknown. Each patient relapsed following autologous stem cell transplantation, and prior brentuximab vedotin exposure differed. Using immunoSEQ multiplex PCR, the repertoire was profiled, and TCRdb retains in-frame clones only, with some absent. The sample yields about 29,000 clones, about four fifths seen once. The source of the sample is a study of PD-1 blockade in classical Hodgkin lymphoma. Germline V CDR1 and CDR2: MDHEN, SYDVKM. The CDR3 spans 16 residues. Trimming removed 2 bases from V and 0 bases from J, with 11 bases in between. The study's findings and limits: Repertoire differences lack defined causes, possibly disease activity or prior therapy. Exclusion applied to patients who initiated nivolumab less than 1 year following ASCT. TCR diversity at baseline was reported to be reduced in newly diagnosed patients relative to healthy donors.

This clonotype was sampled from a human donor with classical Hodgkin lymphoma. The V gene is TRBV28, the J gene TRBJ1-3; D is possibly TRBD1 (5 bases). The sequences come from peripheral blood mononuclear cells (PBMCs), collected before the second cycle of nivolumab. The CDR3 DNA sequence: TGTGCCAGCAGTTTAGGGGGGGAGATCTCTGGAAACACCATATATTTT. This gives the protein CASSLGGEISGNTIYF.